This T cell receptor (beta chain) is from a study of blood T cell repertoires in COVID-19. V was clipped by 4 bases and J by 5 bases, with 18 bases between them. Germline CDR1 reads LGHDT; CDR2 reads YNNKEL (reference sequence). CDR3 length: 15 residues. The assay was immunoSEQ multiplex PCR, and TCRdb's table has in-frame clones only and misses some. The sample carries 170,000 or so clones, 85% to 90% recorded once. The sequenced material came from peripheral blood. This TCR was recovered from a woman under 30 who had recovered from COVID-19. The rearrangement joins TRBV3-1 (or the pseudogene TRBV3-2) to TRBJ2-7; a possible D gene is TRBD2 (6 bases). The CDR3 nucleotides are TGTGCCAGCAGCCCCGGCTACCTAGCGCGTGACGAGCAGTACTTC. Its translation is CASSPGYLARDEQYF.